The source of this T cell receptor (beta chain) is a study of cytomegalovirus exposure and HLA in healthy donors (dated by TCRdb to the late 2010s). In terms of the full investigation: An earlier analysis of 550 to 700 of the donors reported about 250 Gb of sequence data and 117 million unique TCR beta sequences from 190 million or so T cells. To study patterns of TCR occurrence, a later analysis re-analyzed previously published TCR beta repertoires from 666 donors and added high-resolution HLA genotyping. Donor age, sex, ethnicity and CMV serostatus were compiled alongside the repertoire data. Class I and class II HLA loci were covered by the typing at four-digit resolution. The genetic ancestry cluster associated with self-reported Caucasian donors included about four fifths of the roughly 400 genotyped donors. On average, around 230,000 unique TCR beta nucleotide sequences were sequenced per donor among 398 genotyped donors of the cohort, with about 19% of those sequences being non-productive. Rather than using new phenotypic data, the later analysis identified candidate immune exposures from TCR beta sequences and from how often those sequences occurred across donors. An earlier analysis of roughly 580 of the donors used high-throughput TCR beta sequencing to judge whether each TCR beta V gene segment behaved as functional or pseudogenic. A separate validation cohort of 100 to 150 different subjects was used in addition to the roughly 670-subject first cohort. A later genetic analysis took genome-wide SNP genotypes for about 65% of the 666 donors and used that subset as a discovery cohort. About 330 gigabases of sequencing data and around 88 million unique TCR sequences made up an early release that covered 640 HLA-typed donors. The study aimed to test whether signatures of past pathogen exposure could be identified by cataloging public T cell receptors. Roughly 5 DR-DQ haplotypes were handled as single units for association and clustering, since linkage in the cohort was strong. The number of donors typed differed by locus, with about 620-630 for A, B, C, DRB1 and DQB1, 522 for DQA1, over 600 for DPA1, and some 440 for DPB1. The T cell repertoires of 666 subjects were profiled by immunosequencing and related to cytomegalovirus serostatus. All discovery cohort repertoires had been generated using a single sequencing platform. To predict cytomegalovirus infection status, the study brought together high-throughput TCR immunosequencing, statistical association of individual TCRs with disease status, and machine learning. Beyond this particular receptor, the publication reports: A total of 150 to 200 TCR beta chains were listed by the study as associated with cytomegalovirus. Across donors, most TCR sequences were observed very rarely, whereas some public TCRs were present in many individuals. The only immune exposure information available for the cohort was CMV serostatus. The earlier analysis of approximately 560 of the donors excluded 15 to 20 rarely observed V segments, including chromosome 9 orphons, because counts were too low. Specific HLA alleles were associated with about 17,000 TCR beta sequences at a false discovery rate of 0.05 in a later analysis. An earlier analysis of approximately 590 of the donors showed that most TCR beta V segments appeared in productive rearrangements either about 87% or about 30% of the time, which broadly matched IMGT annotations. Because HLA typing was unavailable for some donors at each locus, only the typed subset was used in association tests. According to a later analysis, most CMV-associated TCR beta chains appeared to be HLA-restricted, and the HLA associations seemed to be driven largely by CMV exposure. When HLA alleles, especially DR and DQ, strongly co-occurred, TCR associations were difficult to assign to individual alleles. The classifier was reported to diagnose cytomegalovirus status with high specificity and sensitivity in both the original and validation cohorts. Compared with equally common non-associated chains, HLA-associated TCR beta chains in a later analysis were more clonally expanded and had lower generation probabilities. A few of the identified cytomegalovirus-associated TCR beta chains were confirmed in vitro to be specific for cytomegalovirus antigens. V-gene and J-gene trimming of TCR beta chains was associated with a missense DCLRE1C variant in a later genetic analysis, and the association was replicated in an independent cohort. Presence/absence analyses assumed roughly uniform sequencing depth across donors, an assumption that may not hold. A later analysis reported that several top co-occurrence clusters appeared linked to parvovirus B19, influenza, CMV and Epstein-Barr virus. The authors suggested that the approach could potentially be extended to other disease states and immunological phenotypes. In this cohort, only TCR beta chains were sequenced, and detectable features were limited by the absence of alpha or paired-chain data. A cluster of highly shared sequence variants was judged likely to be a technical artifact of the sequencing pipeline. Linkage disequilibrium might explain the correlated functional status among segregating V segments, but an unknown experimental factor could not be excluded. A further reported finding was that TCR beta sequences accurately predicted the HLA-A and HLA-B alleles for most subjects in the first cohort. In a later genetic analysis, fewer N-insertions in productive TCRs were reported among donors in an Asian-associated ancestry cluster than the approximately 710-donor mean. Some IMGT-functional V segments, including TRBV6-2 and TRBV6-3, could not be distinguished by the 87-base-pair reads and were therefore excluded. According to a later analysis, TCR association rates differed among HLA loci, with DRB1 alleles showing the most associated TCRs and HLA-C alleles showing the fewest.

Library preparation was by the immunoSEQ multiplex PCR assay. For the multiplex PCR, a mixture combining 60 forward primers for TCR Vbeta segments and 13 reverse primers for TCR Jbeta segments was used. Amplification of the CDR3 region of rearranged TCR beta genes was performed with a multiplex PCR assay on genomic DNA. On the Illumina HiSeq System, the amplified TCR beta libraries were sequenced as 87-base-pair reads. The source study handled its data this way. In a later analysis, tens of millions of unique TCR beta chains were counted across the approximately 640 repertoires, and approximately 11 million of these chains were shared by at least two donors. Raw reads were error-corrected and collapsed into unique sequences with a nearest-neighbor algorithm that merged closely related sequences to remove PCR and sequencing errors. Alignment of CDR3 sequences to IMGT reference sequences was used to assign V, D and J gene segments. Each retained sequence needed at least a six-nucleotide match to both a V gene segment and a J gene segment. Rearrangements were classified as productive when the CDR3 lacked stop codons and remained in frame with V and J, and all other rearrangements were classified as non-productive. CDR3 was defined by IMGT convention, running from the second conserved V-encoded cysteine to the conserved J-encoded phenylalanine. The earlier analysis of about 590 of the donors excluded sequences that lacked an unambiguous match to a single V gene segment. An earlier analysis of 500 to 600 of the donors classified V segments as functional when productive rearrangements were above 56.7% and as segregating when the standard deviation between donors was above 5%. A statistical classification framework was developed to diagnose cytomegalovirus status using the catalog of TCR beta chain sequences. In a later analysis, TCR nucleotide sequences were compared against IMGT/GENE-DB human TR gene sequences so that V and J genes could be assigned. Using the TCRdist pipeline, a later analysis assigned CDR3 sequences along with most-parsimonious VDJ recombination scenarios. In a later analysis, each TCR beta chain was defined by its CDR3 amino acid sequence together with its V-gene family, and reads without a unique V-gene family were excluded. To address suspected cross-contamination and a sequencing artifact, a later analysis removed under 600 highly shared, low-generation-probability nucleotide sequences. In a later analysis, a clonal expansion index was calculated for each public chain from normalized within-repertoire ranks of inferred template counts. A later analysis computed generation probabilities with a VDJ recombination model fitted to out-of-frame rearrangements, and checked the results against IGoR. A later analysis scored TCR-TCR, TCR-HLA and TCR-CMV co-occurrence with hypergeometric tests, applying a repertoire-size bias correction to TCR pairs. A later analysis estimated false discovery rates by permuting HLA or CMV assignments 20 times. A later analysis grouped co-occurring TCRs with DBSCAN, adding TCRdist sequence similarity when clustering within HLA-allele-positive subsets. For co-occurrence clustering, repertoires with fewer than 30,000 or more than 120,000 public chains were excluded, along with five repertoires with anomalous nucleotide sharing. TCRdb obtained this table from immuneACCESS and retained in-frame rearrangements with V and J assigned. These tables miss some clones; where compared with another copy, unresolved V genes account for less than half of the shortfall, and the remainder is unexplained. V, J and clone size reflect that table, while D and trimming were determined from the DNA. This sample is represented by 150,000 or so clones; 70% to 80% of them were singletons. The ten most abundant clones make up 13% to 15% of the sample.

From the cysteine up to the phenylalanine, the CDR3 has a length of 14 residues. Just the 42-base CDR3 DNA is kept, in frame starting at base 1. The germline ends are 11 bases apart after V is trimmed by 3 bases and J by 2 bases. From the germline V gene (reference sequence), CDR1 is SEHNR and CDR2 is FQNEAQ. With regard to this clone: The antigen this receptor binds is unknown. No base-level quality is on record; no much larger clone is a single base apart.

The cohort consisted of approximately 670 healthy bone marrow donors. All cohort members were sampled while nominally healthy, although unrecorded immune exposures were likely present. The donor was CMV seronegative and belonged to the group of approximately 320 seronegative cohort members. A peripheral blood sample was provided by each donor, and peripheral blood mononuclear cells were used for TCR beta sequencing. Genomic DNA extraction from the blood cell samples was performed with the Qiagen DNeasy Blood Extraction Kit. Source material: PBMCs. This receptor was obtained from a woman in her 40s in good health and CMV-seronegative. The chain uses TRBV7-9 and TRBJ2-7, with TRBD2 perhaps the D gene, on 5 matching bases. The CDR3 loop reads CASSFQLGPYEQYF. The DNA sequence is given as TGTGCCAGCAGCTTCCAACTAGGACCCTACGAGCAGTACTTC.